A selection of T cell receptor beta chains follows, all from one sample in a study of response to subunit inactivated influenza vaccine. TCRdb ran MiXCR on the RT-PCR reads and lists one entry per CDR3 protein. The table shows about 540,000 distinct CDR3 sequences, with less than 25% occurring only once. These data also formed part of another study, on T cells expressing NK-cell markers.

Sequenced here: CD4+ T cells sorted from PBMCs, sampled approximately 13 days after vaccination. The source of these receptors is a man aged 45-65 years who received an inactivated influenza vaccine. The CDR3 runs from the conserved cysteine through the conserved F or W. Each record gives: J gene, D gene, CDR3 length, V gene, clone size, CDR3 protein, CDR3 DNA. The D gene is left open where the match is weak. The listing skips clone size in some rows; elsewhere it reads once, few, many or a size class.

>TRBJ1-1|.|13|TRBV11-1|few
CASSVEENTEAFF
TGTGCCAGCAGCGTAGAGGAGAACACTGAAGCTTTCTTT
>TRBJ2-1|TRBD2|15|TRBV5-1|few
CASSQVREVDYEQFF
TGCGCCAGCAGCCAGGTCCGGGAGGTAGACTATGAGCAGTTCTTC
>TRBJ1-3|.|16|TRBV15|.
CATSSGDIASGNTIYF
TGTGCCACCAGCAGTGGGGACATCGCGTCTGGAAACACCATATATTTT
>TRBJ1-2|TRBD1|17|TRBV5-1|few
CASSLWGGGQPNYGYTF
TGCGCCAGCAGCTTGTGGGGAGGGGGACAGCCCAACTATGGCTACACCTTC
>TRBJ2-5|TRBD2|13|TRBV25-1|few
CASSEYGRETQYF
TGTGCCAGCAGTGAATACGGGAGGGAGACCCAGTACTTC
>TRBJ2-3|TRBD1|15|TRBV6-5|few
CASSYGQGRTDTQYF
TGTGCCAGCAGTTACGGACAGGGCCGCACAGATACGCAGTATTTT
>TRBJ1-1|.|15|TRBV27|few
CASSLFSSGNTEAFF
TGTGCCAGCAGTTTATTCTCCAGTGGGAACACTGAAGCTTTCTTT
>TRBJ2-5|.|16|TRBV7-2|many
CASSSSAVGTQETQYF
TGTGCCAGCAGCTCGTCAGCCGTAGGGACCCAAGAGACCCAGTACTTC
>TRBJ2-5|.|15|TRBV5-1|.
CASSLGGAGQETQYF
TGCGCCAGCAGCTTGGGGGGAGCGGGCCAAGAGACCCAGTACTTC
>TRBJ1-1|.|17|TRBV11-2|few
CASSPSGWEVMNTEAFF
TGTGCCAGCAGCCCCTCCGGGTGGGAAGTCATGAACACTGAAGCTTTCTTT
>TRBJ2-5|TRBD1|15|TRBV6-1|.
CASSHGQGAGETQYF
TGTGCCAGCAGCCATGGACAGGGGGCCGGGGAGACCCAGTACTTC
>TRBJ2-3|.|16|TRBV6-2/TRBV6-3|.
CASSRSGTGLTDTQYF
TGTGCCAGCAGTCGTTCCGGGACTGGACTCACAGATACGCAGTATTTT
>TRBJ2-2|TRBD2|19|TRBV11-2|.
CASSPHLSAGGPSTGELFF
TGTGCCAGCAGCCCTCACCTTTCTGCGGGGGGGCCTAGCACCGGGGAGCTGTTTTTT
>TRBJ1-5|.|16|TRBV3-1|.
CASSQVSLIGNQPQHF
TGTGCCAGCAGCCAAGTTAGCCTGATTGGTAATCAGCCCCAGCATTTT
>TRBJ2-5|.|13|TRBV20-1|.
CSARVLHQETQYF
TGCAGTGCTAGGGTGCTGCACCAAGAGACCCAGTACTTC
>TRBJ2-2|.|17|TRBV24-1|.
CATSDLRGSRNTGELFF
TGTGCCACCAGTGATTTGCGGGGGAGTAGAAACACCGGGGAGCTGTTTTTT
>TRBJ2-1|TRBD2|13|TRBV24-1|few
CATTLAGGGEQFF
TGTGCCACCACCTTAGCGGGAGGAGGAGAGCAGTTCTTC